Listed below are T cell receptor beta chains from one sample, sequenced in a study of blood T cell repertoires in COVID-19. Data came from immunoSEQ multiplex PCR; TCRdb stores just in-frame clones and leaves some out. In the table there are 250,000 to 350,000 clones, around 85% of which are singletons. Sequenced input: peripheral blood. These TCRs come from a woman in her thirties who had recovered from COVID-19. Each CDR3 is given with its conserved first and last residue. A D gene is named only where the DNA matches it firmly. Size tells how often a clone was seen (once, few, many) or the class of an expanded clone, and some rows leave it out.

15	TRBV6-1	NA	TRBJ1-1	TRBD1	CASSEMTGERTEAFF	TGTGCCAGCAGTGAAATGACAGGGGAGAGGACTGAAGCTTTCTTT
15	TRBV3-1/TRBV3-2	NA	TRBJ1-6	TRBD1	CASSDRTGESSPLHF	TGTGCCAGCAGCGATCGGACAGGGGAGAGTTCACCCCTCCACTTT
14	TRBV7-2	NA	TRBJ2-7	TRBD2	CASSLGLAVYEQYF	TGTGCCAGCAGCTTAGGGCTAGCGGTCTACGAGCAGTACTTC
12	TRBV7-2	NA	TRBJ1-2	NA	CASSSRSYGYTF	TGTGCCAGCAGCTCTCGGTCTTATGGCTACACCTTC
14	TRBV6-5	NA	TRBJ1-4	NA	CASRGRQLSEKLFF	TGTGCCAGCAGGGGGAGACAACTTTCCGAAAAACTGTTTTTT
13	TRBV24-1	once	TRBJ2-1	TRBD1	CATSDPGGDEQFF	TGTGCCACCAGTGACCCAGGGGGCGATGAGCAGTTCTTC
13	TRBV12-3/TRBV12-4	once	TRBJ2-3	TRBD1	CASDQGAADTQYF	TGTGCCAGTGACCAGGGGGCGGCAGATACGCAGTATTTT
14	TRBV19	NA	TRBJ1-4	NA	CASSTIDGGEKLFF	TGTGCCAGTAGTACGATCGACGGAGGAGAAAAACTGTTTTTT
14	TRBV5-6	NA	TRBJ2-5	NA	CASSLIPFQETQYF	TGTGCCAGCAGCTTGATCCCTTTCCAAGAGACCCAGTACTTC
16	TRBV13	NA	TRBJ2-2	NA	CASSLMAGPQTGELFF	TGTGCCAGCAGCTTAATGGCAGGTCCCCAAACCGGGGAGCTGTTTTTT
14	TRBV19	NA	TRBJ1-2	TRBD1	CASSIGTGPYGYTF	TGTGCCAGTAGTATCGGGACAGGGCCCTATGGCTACACCTTC
11	TRBV30	NA	TRBJ2-7	NA	CAWRTGYEQYF	TGTGCCTGGAGGACGGGGTACGAGCAGTACTTC
20	TRBV4-1	NA	TRBJ2-4	NA	CASSQAQPPRPAVAKNIQYF	TGCGCCAGCAGCCAAGCTCAGCCTCCACGCCCAGCGGTAGCCAAAAACATTCAGTACTTC
14	TRBV19	few	TRBJ2-7	NA	CASSIEEGIGEQYF	TGTGCCAGTAGTATAGAGGAGGGAATAGGCGAGCAGTACTTC
16	TRBV5-1	NA	TRBJ2-1	NA	CASSLGPTESRNEQFF	TGCGCCAGCAGCTTGGGGCCCACGGAGTCACGAAATGAGCAGTTCTTC
16	TRBV19	NA	TRBJ2-6	TRBD2	CASSRAGPSGANVLTF	TGTGCCAGTAGTAGAGCGGGGCCCTCTGGGGCCAACGTCCTGACTTTC
14	TRBV11-1	NA	TRBJ2-5	TRBD1	CASTPTGGQETQYF	TGTGCCAGCACCCCGACAGGGGGCCAAGAGACCCAGTACTTC
13	TRBV7-2	NA	TRBJ1-5	NA	CASSLRGNQPQHF	TGTGCCAGCAGCTTACGGGGTAACCAGCCCCAGCATTTT
15	TRBV6-5	NA	TRBJ2-6	TRBD1	CANGTGLHGANVLTF	TGTGCCAACGGGACAGGGCTACATGGGGCCAACGTCCTGACTTTC
14	TRBV12-5	NA	TRBJ2-3	TRBD2	CASAPSGSADTQYF	TGTGCTAGCGCCCCTAGCGGGAGTGCAGATACGCAGTATTTT
15	TRBV27	NA	TRBJ2-7	TRBD2	CASYPGLAATYEQYF	TGTGCCAGCTACCCCGGACTAGCGGCTACCTACGAGCAGTACTTC
15	TRBV7-9	NA	TRBJ2-7	TRBD2	CASSFGPSGKNEQYF	TGTGCCAGCAGCTTTGGTCCGAGCGGGAAGAACGAGCAGTACTTC
15	TRBV9	once	TRBJ2-1	TRBD2	CASSAGTSGYNEQFF	TGTGCCAGCAGCGCCGGGACTAGCGGATACAATGAGCAGTTCTTC
16	TRBV3-1/TRBV3-2	NA	TRBJ2-3	TRBD2	CASSPLAGGLADTQYF	TGTGCCAGCAGCCCCTTAGCGGGGGGGCTCGCAGATACGCAGTATTTT
14	TRBV19	NA	TRBJ2-7	TRBD1	CASSTRDSFYEQYF	TGTGCCAGTAGTACCCGGGACAGCTTCTACGAGCAGTACTTC
15	TRBV2	NA	TRBJ2-2	TRBD1	CASSSGQGTTGELFF	TGTGCCAGCAGTTCCGGACAGGGCACGACCGGGGAGCTGTTTTTT
15	TRBV28	NA	TRBJ1-4	NA	CASTTRQAFNEKLFF	TGTGCCAGCACCACCAGACAGGCGTTTAACGAAAAACTGTTTTTT
13	TRBV13	NA	TRBJ1-1	NA	CASSLSYDTEAFF	TGTGCCAGCAGCCTCAGTTACGACACTGAAGCTTTCTTT
17	TRBV19	NA	TRBJ1-3	TRBD1	CATRPQGQGVTGNTIYF	TGTGCCACTAGGCCTCAAGGACAGGGGGTAACTGGAAACACCATATATTTT
17	TRBV28	NA	TRBJ2-2	NA	CASSSAGTRRNTGELFF	TGTGCCAGCAGTTCGGCCGGGACTCGAAGGAACACCGGGGAGCTGTTTTTT
12	TRBV28	NA	TRBJ1-5	NA	CASGGGNQPQHF	TGTGCCAGCGGCGGGGGGAATCAGCCCCAGCATTTT
13	TRBV6-5	NA	TRBJ1-6	NA	CASSPLDSSPLHF	TGTGCCAGCAGTCCCCTCGACAGTTCACCCCTCCACTTT
12	TRBV12-3/TRBV12-4	NA	TRBJ2-3	NA	CASSLPGDTQYF	TGTGCCAGCAGTTTACCAGGGGATACGCAGTATTTT
14	TRBV4-3	NA	TRBJ2-7	NA	CASSQLLRDYEQYF	TGCGCCAGCAGCCAATTACTCCGGGACTACGAGCAGTACTTC
14	TRBV7-9	NA	TRBJ1-5	NA	CASSSSKSNQPQHF	TGTGCCAGCAGCTCAAGCAAGTCCAATCAGCCCCAGCATTTT
13	TRBV2	NA	TRBJ1-1	NA	CASVWDSNTEAFF	TGTGCCAGCGTCTGGGACTCGAACACTGAAGCTTTCTTT
20	TRBV3-1/TRBV3-2	NA	TRBJ2-1	TRBD2	CASSPGTSGGVPFSYNEQFF	TGTGCCAGCAGCCCGGGGACTAGCGGGGGGGTTCCATTCTCCTACAATGAGCAGTTCTTC
17	TRBV18	NA	TRBJ2-6	NA	CASSPVGGRAGANVLTF	TGTGCCAGCTCACCAGTAGGAGGCCGGGCTGGGGCCAACGTCCTGACTTTC
15	TRBV19	NA	TRBJ2-7	TRBD2	CASSTHGGSVWEQYF	TGTGCCAGTAGTACACACGGGGGGTCAGTGTGGGAGCAGTACTTC
13	TRBV28	NA	TRBJ2-3	TRBD2	CASSFGGGDTQYF	TGTGCCAGCAGTTTCGGGGGGGGAGATACGCAGTATTTT
13	TRBV5-1	NA	TRBJ1-4	NA	CASSLGDGRALFF	TGCGCCAGCAGCTTGGGGGATGGGCGGGCGCTGTTTTTT